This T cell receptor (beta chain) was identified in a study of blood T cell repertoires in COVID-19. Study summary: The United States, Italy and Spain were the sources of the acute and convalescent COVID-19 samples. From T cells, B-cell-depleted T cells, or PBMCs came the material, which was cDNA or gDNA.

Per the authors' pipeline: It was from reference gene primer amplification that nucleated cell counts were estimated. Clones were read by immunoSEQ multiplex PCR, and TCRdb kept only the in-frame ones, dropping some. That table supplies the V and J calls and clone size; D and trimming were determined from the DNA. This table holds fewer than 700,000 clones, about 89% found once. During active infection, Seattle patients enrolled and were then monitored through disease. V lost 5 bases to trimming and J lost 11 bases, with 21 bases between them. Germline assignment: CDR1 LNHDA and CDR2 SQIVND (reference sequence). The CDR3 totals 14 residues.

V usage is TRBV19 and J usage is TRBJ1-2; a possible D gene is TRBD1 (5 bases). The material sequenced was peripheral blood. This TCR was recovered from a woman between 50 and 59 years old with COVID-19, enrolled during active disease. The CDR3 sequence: CASSGAFGITFYTF. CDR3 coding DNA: TGTGCCAGTAGTGGGGCCTTTGGGATCACCTTTTACACCTTC.